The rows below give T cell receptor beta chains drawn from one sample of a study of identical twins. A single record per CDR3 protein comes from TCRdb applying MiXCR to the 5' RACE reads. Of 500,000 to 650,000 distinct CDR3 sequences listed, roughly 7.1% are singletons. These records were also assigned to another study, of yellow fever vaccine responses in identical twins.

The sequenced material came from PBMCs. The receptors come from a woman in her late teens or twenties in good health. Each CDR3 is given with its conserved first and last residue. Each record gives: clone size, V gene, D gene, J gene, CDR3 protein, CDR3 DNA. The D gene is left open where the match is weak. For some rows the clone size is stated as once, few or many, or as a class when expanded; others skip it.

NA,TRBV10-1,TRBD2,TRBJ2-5,CASSMKWFKEGPTSGSFQETQYF,TGCGCCAGCAGTATGAAATGGTTCAAAGAGGGTCCGACTAGCGGGAGTTTTCAAGAGACCCAGTACTTC
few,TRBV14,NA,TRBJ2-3,CASSQDPRPNTDTQYF,TGTGCCAGCAGCCAAGATCCTAGACCGAACACAGATACGCAGTATTTT
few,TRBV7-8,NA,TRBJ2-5,CASSFVASASLETQYF,TGTGCCAGCAGCTTCGTTGCTAGCGCATCGCTAGAGACCCAGTACTTC
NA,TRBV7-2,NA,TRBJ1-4,CASSLLDGEKLFF,TGTGCCAGCAGCTTATTAGACGGGGAAAAACTGTTTTTT
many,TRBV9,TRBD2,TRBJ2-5,CASSATTSGFSETQYF,TGTGCCAGCAGCGCAACGACTAGCGGGTTCAGCGAGACCCAGTACTTC
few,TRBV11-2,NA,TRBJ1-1,CASSLDQDRFEAFF,TGTGCCAGCAGCTTAGACCAGGACAGATTTGAAGCTTTCTTT
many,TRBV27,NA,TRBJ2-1,CASRLNNYNEQFF,TGTGCCAGCAGACTTAATAACTACAATGAGCAGTTCTTC
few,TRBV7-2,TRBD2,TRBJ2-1,CASRRTSGRDEQFF,TGTGCCAGCAGACGAACTAGCGGGAGGGATGAGCAGTTCTTC
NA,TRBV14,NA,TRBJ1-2,CASSRPTGYGYTF,TGTGCCAGCAGCCGTCCCACGGGATATGGCTACACCTTC
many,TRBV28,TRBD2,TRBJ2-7,CASSPPGGFRSYEQYF,TGTGCCAGCAGTCCCCCCGGGGGGTTCAGGTCCTACGAGCAGTACTTC
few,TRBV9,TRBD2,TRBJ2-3,CASSVVSGRIDTQYF,TGTGCCAGCAGCGTAGTTAGCGGGAGAATAGATACGCAGTATTTT
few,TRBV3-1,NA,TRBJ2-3,CASSQAGPTSTDTQYF,TGTGCCAGCAGCCAAGCCGGGCCTACAAGCACAGATACGCAGTATTTT
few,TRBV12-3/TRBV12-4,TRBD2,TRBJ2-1,CASSRTESGSNEQFF,TGTGCCAGCAGCAGAACGGAAAGCGGGAGTAATGAGCAGTTCTTC
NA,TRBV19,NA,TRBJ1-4,CASTDRGGVHGEKLFF,TGTGCCAGTACCGACCGGGGTGGAGTGCACGGTGAAAAACTGTTTTTT
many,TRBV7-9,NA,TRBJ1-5,CASGDQPQHF,TGTGCCAGCGGCGATCAGCCCCAGCATTTT
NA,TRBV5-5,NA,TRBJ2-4,CASSRTVQVKNIQYF,TGTGCCAGCAGCAGGACAGTCCAGGTCAAAAACATTCAGTACTTC
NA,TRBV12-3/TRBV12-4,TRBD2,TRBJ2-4,CARSLGLAGGPSKNIQYF,TGTGCCCGCAGTTTAGGTCTAGCGGGGGGGCCAAGCAAAAACATTCAGTACTTC
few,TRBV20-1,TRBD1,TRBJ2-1,CSAPPTRSRGQQNEQFF,TGCAGTGCGCCCCCAACTAGATCCAGGGGACAGCAGAATGAGCAGTTCTTC
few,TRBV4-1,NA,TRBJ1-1,CASSQKQVPAEAFF,TGCGCCAGCAGCCAAAAACAGGTTCCTGCTGAAGCTTTCTTT
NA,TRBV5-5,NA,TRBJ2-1,CASSWLAASGTTYNEQFF,TGTGCCAGCAGCTGGTTGGCAGCATCAGGGACAACCTACAATGAGCAGTTCTTC
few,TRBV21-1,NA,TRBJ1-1,CASSRCWDRGRVWSRNTEAFF,TGTGCCAGCAGCAGATGCTGGGACAGGGGGCGCGTATGGTCTAGGAACACTGAAGCTTTCTTT
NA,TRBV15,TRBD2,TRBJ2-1,CATRGGDNEQFF,TGTGCCACCAGGGGGGGGGACAATGAGCAGTTCTTC
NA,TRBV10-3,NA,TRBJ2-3,CAISESISTDTQYF,TGTGCCATCAGTGAGTCCATTAGCACAGATACGCAGTATTTT
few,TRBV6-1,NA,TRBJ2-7,CASRREGIHSYEQYF,TGTGCCAGCAGAAGAGAAGGGATACACTCCTACGAGCAGTACTTC
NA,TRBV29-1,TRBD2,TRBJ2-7,CSVEGDYPYEQYF,TGCAGCGTTGAAGGGGACTACCCCTACGAGCAGTACTTC
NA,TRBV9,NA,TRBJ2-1,CASSTRLGNEQFF,TGTGCCAGCAGCACAAGACTTGGCAATGAGCAGTTCTTC
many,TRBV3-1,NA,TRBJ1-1,CASSQTSKPTEAFF,TGTGCCAGCAGCCAGACGTCAAAGCCCACTGAAGCTTTCTTT
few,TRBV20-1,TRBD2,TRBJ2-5,CSAKIGEAKREGLQETQYF,TGCAGTGCCAAAATAGGCGAAGCGAAGCGGGAGGGCCTCCAAGAGACCCAGTACTTC
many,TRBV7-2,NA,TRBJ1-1,CASSLGMGALKYTEAFF,TGTGCCAGCAGCTTAGGCATGGGGGCGCTTAAGTACACTGAAGCTTTCTTT
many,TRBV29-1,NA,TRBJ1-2,CSVEEPVHGYTF,TGCAGCGTTGAAGAACCAGTCCATGGCTACACCTTC
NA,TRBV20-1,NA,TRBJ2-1,CSARITGVYNEQFF,TGCAGTGCTAGAATCACGGGGGTCTACAATGAGCAGTTCTTC
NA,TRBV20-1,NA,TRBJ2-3,CSAGKASLESSTDTQYF,TGCAGTGCCGGAAAGGCTAGCCTCGAGTCTAGCACAGATACGCAGTATTTT
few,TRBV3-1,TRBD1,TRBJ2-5,CASSQSPGGGETQYF,TGTGCCAGCAGCCAAAGTCCAGGGGGCGGAGAGACCCAGTACTTC
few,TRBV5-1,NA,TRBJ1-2,CASSPSPGAPDGYTF,TGCGCCAGCAGCCCCTCCCCAGGGGCCCCCGATGGCTACACCTTC
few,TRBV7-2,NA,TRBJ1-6,CASSSPVWGRGSPLHF,TGTGCCAGCAGCTCCCCGGTGTGGGGGAGAGGGTCACCCCTCCACTTT
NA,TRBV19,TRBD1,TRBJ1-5,CASSISGGSQPQHF,TGTGCCAGTAGTATATCAGGGGGAAGTCAGCCCCAGCATTTT
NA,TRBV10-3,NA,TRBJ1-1,CAISELGAATEAFF,TGTGCCATCAGTGAGTTGGGGGCCGCCACTGAAGCTTTCTTT
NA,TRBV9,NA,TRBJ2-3,CASSVDPLSDTQYF,TGTGCCAGCAGCGTAGACCCCCTGTCAGATACGCAGTATTTT
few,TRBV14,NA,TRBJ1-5,CASSRAGGNQPQHF,TGTGCCAGCAGCCGGGCCGGGGGCAATCAGCCCCAGCATTTT